This TCR beta chain was captured in a study of T cells after yellow fever vaccination (dated by TCRdb to about 2019). Study-wide context: Libraries from fractions with low cell numbers were prepared with the SMART-Seq v4 Ultra Low Input RNA kit. To track T-cell clones before and after primary and booster YFV17D yellow fever vaccination, bulk TCR alpha and beta repertoires were sequenced longitudinally. Two healthy male donors, one aged 18 to 29 and one aged 30 to 40 years, were included in the cohort. Blood was drawn at multiple timepoints before and after primary and secondary immunization, with bulk PBMC replicates and cell subsets isolated. What the study reported, not specific to this receptor: Only a couple of donors were included in the study, so the extent to which the findings can be generalized is limited. Compared with the primary T-cell response, the secondary T-cell response was faster but weaker, reaching its peak on day 5 rather than on day 15. Most clones expanded after primary vaccination (96% of CD4 and 88% of CD8) were re-detected after the booster, suggesting that broad memory maintenance occurred. A small share of clonotypes occurred in both CD4 and CD8 compartments, likely arising from convergent recombination. Computational filtering was required because FACS-sorted repertoires could contain abundant contaminating clonotypes from the bulk population.

TCR cDNA was synthesized by 5'RACE template switching, through which a universal primer site and unique molecular identifiers were introduced. Priming for cDNA synthesis came from both the TCR alpha and TCR beta constant segments. Two PCR steps were used to amplify libraries, with sample barcodes and sequencing adapters being added in the second step. Sequencing of the libraries was done on either Illumina HiSeq 2500 (2x100 bp) or NovaSeq (2x150 bp). The original pipeline was this. MIGEC was used to demultiplex reads and collapse the reads into UMI consensus sequences, and MiXCR was used for V(D)J alignment. Using edgeR on replicate PBMC samples, clonotypes were called vaccine-responding if FDR was below 0.01 and the log2 fold change was above 5 up to day 15. Each bulk clonotype was labeled CD4 or CD8 based on which sequenced repertoire, CD4 or CD8, contained the clonotype at higher abundance. TCRdb redid the processing of the public reads, applying fastp at Q25 and MiXCR, and retained in-frame beta chains. One record per CDR3 amino acid sequence lists the most common genes and DNA. These V and J calls are TCRdb output, not the study's own analysis. The sample table records some 600,000 distinct CDR3 sequences; about 12% of these occur just once. The biggest ten clones account for 14% to 15% of the sample.

Many counts were recorded for this clonotype. It has no known antigen specificity. No base quality information exists; no much larger clone differs at one position. The intended sense of this specimen's treatment or condition label: live attenuated yellow fever vaccine strain. Two biological replicates of bulk PBMCs were collected at each blood-draw timepoint. PBMCs were isolated from peripheral blood using a standard Ficoll-Paque protocol. TriZol was used to extract RNA from bulk PBMCs, from CD4 and CD8 fractions, and from dextramer-positive and dextramer-negative fractions. Sample: PBMCs, taken on the day of the yellow fever booster vaccination. The receptor comes from a young man who received the YFV17D yellow fever vaccine.

The CDR3 region reads CAWSVQRGNEQFF. The DNA sequence is as follows: TGTGCCTGGAGTGTACAGAGGGGCAATGAGCAGTTCTTC. The chain joins TRBV30 to TRBJ2-1, with the D call perhaps TRBD1 or TRBD2, as 5 bases match in each case. The CDR3 goes from the cysteine to the phenylalanine over 13 residues. Left in the record is the CDR3 DNA by itself, 39 bases read in frame from the first base. Trimming at the junction amounts to 0 bases on V and 6 bases on J, and the germline ends lie 9 bases apart. Based on the germline V gene (reference sequence), the CDR1 and CDR2 sequences are GTSNPN and SVGIG. Extended through the reference TRBV30 and TRBJ2-1 proteins, this CDR3 yields the full variable domain: SQTIHQWPATLVQPVGSPLSLECTVEGTSNPNLYWYRQAAGRGLQLLFYSVGIGQISSEVPQNLSASRPQDRQFILSSKKLLLSDSGFYLCAWSVQRGNEQFFGPGTRLTVL.